These 13 T cell receptor beta chains share one sample of origin, sequenced in a study of OX40 agonist ivuxolimab in advanced cancers. TCRdb keeps only in-frame clones here, not all; method: immunoSEQ multiplex PCR. Among 100,000 to 150,000 clones listed, around 90% were seen once. The source was CD4+ or CD8+ T cells sorted from blood, collected in a trial of the OX40 agonist ivuxolimab. The receptors derive from an adult with an advanced solid tumor such as melanoma, head and neck, liver or kidney cancer.

The chain uses TRBV7-3 and TRBJ1-1; D perhaps matches TRBD1 (6 bases). This CDR3 region has 14 residues. The V gene lost 1 base and the J gene lost 2 bases, with 8 bases spanning the gap. Germline V gene data show CDR1 as SGHTA and CDR2 as FQGTGA. The CDR3 bases are TGTGCCAGCAGCTTAATGACAGGAAACACTGAAGCTTTCTTT. It is translated as CASSLMTGNTEAFF.

The V gene is TRBV6-6, the J gene TRBJ1-1; the D is unclear. Looked up from germline, CDR1 is MNHNY and CDR2 is SVGAGI (reference sequence). Trimming cost V 6 bases and J 8 bases, with 13 bases left between them. The CDR3 has 12 amino acids. The CDR3 reads CASSHIRTEAFF. The CDR3 bases are TGTGCCAGCAGCCACATACGAACAGAAGCTTTCTTT.

The genes are TRBV2 and TRBJ2-1, with a possible D match to TRBD2 (7 bases). The CDR3 is 16 residues long. Trimming shortened V by 3 bases and J by 3 bases, and 15 bases separated the two germline ends. Germline CDR1 reads SNHLY; CDR2 reads FYNNEI. Here the CDR3 DNA reads TGTGCCAGCAGTGAGTGGGGAGGGGGAGGCTACAATGAGCAGTTCTTC. Amino acids: CASSEWGGGGYNEQFF.

The V and J genes are TRBV6-5 and TRBJ1-1; the D gene is possibly TRBD1 (5 bases). Germline V gene sequence: CDR1 MNHEY, CDR2 SVGAGI. This CDR3 comprises 13 residues. The V end was cut by 2 bases, the J end by 3 bases, with 7 bases between. CDR3: CASSYGGYTEAFF. For the CDR3, the DNA is TGTGCCAGCAGTTACGGGGGGTACACTGAAGCTTTCTTT.

The chain employs TRBV2 and TRBJ2-5; D ambiguous. Between the trimmed V and J ends, which lost 11 bases and 5 bases, there was a span of 9 bases. CDR3 length: 10 residues. Germline CDR1 SNHLY, CDR2 FYNNEI. The CDR3 sequence: CAFLGETQYF. CDR3 DNA: TGTGCCTTCCTGGGCGAGACCCAGTACTTC.

This clone was picked up one time. The chain combines TRBV23-1 with TRBJ1-2; D remains unclear. TRBV23-1 is treated as an ORF (open reading frame) with a function not yet certain. CDR3 length: 16 amino acids. Trimming stripped 0 bases from V and 4 bases from J, with 15 bases between. The CDR3 loop reads CASSQSKAGWSYGYTF. The CDR3 nucleotides are TGCGCCAGCAGTCAATCGAAGGCAGGATGGTCCTATGGCTACACCTTC.

This clone showed up just once. The rearrangement uses TRBV28 and TRBJ2-1, with a possible D match to TRBD2 (6 bases). Germline CDR1 reads MDHEN; CDR2 reads SYDVKM. The germline V and J ends were trimmed by 1 base and 0 bases, with 19 bases remaining between them. This CDR3 contains 19 residues. CDR3 nucleotide sequence: TGTGCCAGCAGTTTATATGACGGGAGCGTCCCAAGCTCCTACAATGAGCAGTTCTTC. Its translation is CASSLYDGSVPSSYNEQFF.

The V gene is TRBV25-1, the J gene TRBJ1-1, with D perhaps matching TRBD1 (6 bases). Germline V lookup: CDR1 MGHDK, CDR2 SYGVNS. Trimming shortened V by 9 bases and J by 0 bases, and 17 bases separated the two germline ends. The CDR3 contains 15 residues. The CDR3 DNA reads as TGTGCCAGTTCCCCGCCCGGGACAATGAACACTGAAGCTTTCTTT. Protein: CASSPPGTMNTEAFF. Supplemented by reference TRBV25-1 and TRBJ1-1, the full variable domain reads EADIYQTPRYLVIGTGKKITLECSQTMGHDKMYWYQQDPGMELHLIHYSYGVNSTEKGDLSSESTVSRIRTEHFPLTLESARPSHTSQYLCASSPPGTMNTEAFFGQGTRLTVV.

In its sample, this clone was seen once. The chain combines TRBV5-1 with TRBJ2-7; D is unclear. The CDR3 consists of 13 residues. The V and J ends lost 1 base and 3 bases respectively, with 8 bases between them. Germline V lookup: CDR1 SGHRS, CDR2 YFSETQ. The CDR3: CASSLNRGYEQYF. In DNA, the CDR3 is TGCGCCAGCAGCTTGAACAGAGGCTACGAGCAGTACTTC.

This sequence joins TRBV27 and TRBJ2-3; the D is unclear. V dropped 6 bases and J dropped 0 bases, with 4 bases sitting between them. The CDR3 totals 12 residues. CDR1 and CDR2 from the germline V gene are MNHEY and SMNVEV (reference sequence). CDR3 sequence (DNA): TGTGCCAGCAGAAAGAGCACAGATACGCAGTATTTT. Protein sequence: CASRKSTDTQYF.

The genes are TRBV19 and TRBJ1-2; 7 nucleotides line up with TRBD1. V lost 2 bases, J lost 11 bases, and 8 bases stayed unmatched. Per germline, CDR1 LNHDA and CDR2 SQIVND (reference sequence). This CDR3 region has 13 residues. CDR3 in DNA: TGTGCCAGTAGTATAAACGGACAGGCGTGGTACACCTTC. The encoded protein is CASSINGQAWYTF.

Turning to this clone: Other DNA sequences in this sample translate to the same CDR3. The genes are TRBV6-1 and TRBJ1-5; 8 nucleotides match TRBD1. Trimming cost V 6 bases and J 4 bases; bases outside gene matches: 5. This CDR3 has 14 residues. CDR1 is MNHNS and CDR2 is SASEGT in the germline V gene. The CDR3 sequence is CASSPTGGNQPQHF. The DNA for the CDR3 is TGTGCCAGCAGCCCCACAGGGGGGAATCAGCCCCAGCATTTT.

The V and J genes are TRBV10-3 and TRBJ2-5; D is possibly TRBD2 (6 bases). This CDR3 has 15 residues. The V gene's germline CDR1 is ENHRY and CDR2 SYGVKD. V lost 1 base and J lost 3, with 12 bases in between. The CDR3 DNA sequence: TGTGCCATCAGTGAGTGGAGGGGATCTAAAGAGACCCAGTACTTC. As protein: CAISEWRGSKETQYF.